The rows below give T cell receptor beta chains drawn from one sample of a study of cytomegalovirus exposure and HLA in healthy donors. Assay used: immunoSEQ multiplex PCR; TCRdb lists only in-frame clones, some missing. This repertoire shows more than 75,000 clones, around four fifths found once; its top ten account for approximately 6%. Sequenced material: PBMCs. These receptors originate from a woman in her forties or fifties in good health and CMV-seropositive. The CDR3 runs from the conserved cysteine through the conserved F or W. The order of the fields is D gene, J gene, V gene, clone size, CDR3 length, CDR3 protein, CDR3 DNA. D genes are given only for firm matches. Where a row states a size, it is once, few, many or the class of an expanded clone; other rows omit it.

d_gene: -; j_gene: TRBJ2-7; v_gene: TRBV21-1; abundance: -; len: 13; CDR3aa: CARVGGRAHEQYF; CDR3nt: TGTGCCAGGGTTGGCGGGAGGGCCCACGAGCAGTACTTC
d_gene: TRBD2; j_gene: TRBJ2-7; v_gene: TRBV30; abundance: -; len: 14; CDR3aa: CAWSGTSVYYEQYF; CDR3nt: TGTGCCTGGAGTGGGACTAGCGTATACTACGAGCAGTACTTC
d_gene: TRBD1; j_gene: TRBJ2-7; v_gene: TRBV19; abundance: -; len: 14; CDR3aa: CASSWTGVSYEQYF; CDR3nt: TGTGCCAGTAGTTGGACAGGAGTCTCCTACGAGCAGTACTTC
d_gene: TRBD2; j_gene: TRBJ2-5; v_gene: TRBV10-2; abundance: -; len: 14; CDR3aa: CASSTGLAWETQYF; CDR3nt: TGCGCCAGCAGTACTGGACTAGCGTGGGAGACCCAGTACTTC
d_gene: TRBD2; j_gene: TRBJ2-7; v_gene: TRBV27; abundance: -; len: 16; CDR3aa: CASSSTSGSISYEQYF; CDR3nt: TGTGCCAGCAGTTCGACTAGCGGGAGTATCTCCTACGAGCAGTACTTC
d_gene: -; j_gene: TRBJ1-1; v_gene: TRBV6-5; abundance: -; len: 16; CDR3aa: CASSYRNDRSNTEAFF; CDR3nt: TGTGCCAGCAGTTACAGAAACGACAGGAGTAACACTGAAGCTTTCTTT
d_gene: -; j_gene: TRBJ2-7; v_gene: TRBV4-2; abundance: -; len: 15; CDR3aa: CASSQDSIGLREQYF; CDR3nt: TGTGCCAGCAGCCAAGATTCTATCGGACTACGAGAGCAGTACTTC
d_gene: -; j_gene: TRBJ2-1; v_gene: TRBV4-1; abundance: -; len: 16; CDR3aa: CASSHFSVPFYNEQFF; CDR3nt: TGCGCCAGCAGCCATTTTAGCGTTCCATTTTACAATGAGCAGTTCTTC
d_gene: TRBD2; j_gene: TRBJ2-1; v_gene: TRBV6-4; abundance: few; len: 15; CDR3aa: CASSDSTSGSDEQFF; CDR3nt: TGTGCCAGCAGTGACTCGACTAGCGGGAGTGATGAGCAGTTCTTC
d_gene: -; j_gene: TRBJ1-1; v_gene: TRBV18; abundance: -; len: 14; CDR3aa: CASSPNPGHGEAFF; CDR3nt: TGTGCCAGCTCACCGAACCCGGGACACGGTGAAGCTTTCTTT
d_gene: -; j_gene: TRBJ1-1; v_gene: TRBV29-1; abundance: -; len: 14; CDR3aa: CSGRPRGLNTEAFF; CDR3nt: TGCAGCGGACGCCCGAGGGGGTTGAACACTGAAGCTTTCTTT
d_gene: -; j_gene: TRBJ2-4; v_gene: TRBV5-4; abundance: -; len: 14; CDR3aa: CASSSTESRGIQYF; CDR3nt: TGTGCCAGCAGCTCGACAGAGTCGCGTGGCATTCAGTACTTC
d_gene: -; j_gene: TRBJ2-7; v_gene: TRBV5-6; abundance: -; len: 12; CDR3aa: CASSLDRYEQYF; CDR3nt: TGTGCCAGCAGCTTGGACAGGTACGAGCAGTACTTC
d_gene: -; j_gene: TRBJ2-6; v_gene: TRBV7-7; abundance: -; len: 15; CDR3aa: CASSSGPFGANVLTF; CDR3nt: TGTGCTAGCAGCTCCGGTCCGTTTGGGGCCAACGTCCTGACTTTC
d_gene: -; j_gene: TRBJ2-1; v_gene: TRBV10-3; abundance: -; len: 14; CDR3aa: CAILPDRGVNEQFF; CDR3nt: TGTGCCATCCTCCCGGACAGAGGAGTGAATGAGCAGTTCTTC
d_gene: TRBD2; j_gene: TRBJ2-7; v_gene: TRBV6-5; abundance: -; len: 16; CDR3aa: CASSYGPGGMNYEQYF; CDR3nt: TGTGCCAGCAGTTATGGCCCGGGAGGGATGAATTACGAGCAGTACTTC
d_gene: TRBD1; j_gene: TRBJ1-1; v_gene: TRBV27; abundance: -; len: 16; CDR3aa: CASSSPGTGLDTEAFF; CDR3nt: TGTGCCAGCAGTTCTCCCGGGACAGGGTTGGACACTGAAGCTTTCTTT
d_gene: TRBD1; j_gene: TRBJ2-2; v_gene: TRBV6-1; abundance: few; len: 14; CDR3aa: CASRTGGDTGELFF; CDR3nt: TGTGCCAGCAGGACAGGGGGCGACACCGGGGAGCTGTTTTTT
d_gene: TRBD1; j_gene: TRBJ2-1; v_gene: TRBV11-2; abundance: -; len: 15; CDR3aa: CASSPIQGAMNEQFF; CDR3nt: TGTGCCAGCAGCCCTATACAGGGGGCAATGAATGAGCAGTTCTTC
d_gene: TRBD1; j_gene: TRBJ1-2; v_gene: TRBV28; abundance: -; len: 13; CDR3aa: CASSSRQGYRYTF; CDR3nt: TGTGCCAGCAGTTCAAGACAGGGGTATCGCTACACCTTC
d_gene: -; j_gene: TRBJ1-5; v_gene: TRBV19; abundance: -; len: 13; CDR3aa: CASNYLPDQPQHF; CDR3nt: TGTGCCAGTAACTATTTGCCTGATCAGCCCCAGCATTTT
d_gene: TRBD1; j_gene: TRBJ1-5; v_gene: TRBV5-6; abundance: once; len: 15; CDR3aa: CASSWGQSSNQPQHF; CDR3nt: TGTGCCAGCAGCTGGGGACAGAGTAGCAATCAGCCCCAGCATTTT
d_gene: -; j_gene: TRBJ2-7; v_gene: TRBV11-2; abundance: -; len: 16; CDR3aa: CASSLVPPGTRNEQYF; CDR3nt: TGTGCCAGCAGCCTAGTGCCCCCCGGGACTCGGAACGAGCAGTACTTC
d_gene: TRBD1; j_gene: TRBJ1-2; v_gene: TRBV7-9; abundance: once; len: 15; CDR3aa: CASSLLTGSSYGYTF; CDR3nt: TGTGCCAGCAGCTTATTGACAGGGAGTAGCTATGGCTACACCTTC
d_gene: TRBD2; j_gene: TRBJ2-5; v_gene: TRBV9; abundance: -; len: 16; CDR3aa: CASSVSGLAVGETQYF; CDR3nt: TGTGCCAGCAGCGTCTCAGGACTAGCGGTGGGGGAGACCCAGTACTTC
d_gene: TRBD1; j_gene: TRBJ1-4; v_gene: TRBV7-9; abundance: -; len: 16; CDR3aa: CASSSSGQGAIEKLFF; CDR3nt: TGTGCCAGCAGCTCATCCGGACAGGGGGCAATTGAAAAACTGTTTTTT
d_gene: -; j_gene: TRBJ1-1; v_gene: TRBV19; abundance: -; len: 16; CDR3aa: CASSITPGVVFTEAFF; CDR3nt: TGTGCCAGTAGTATTACCCCGGGAGTGGTGTTCACTGAAGCTTTCTTT
d_gene: TRBD1; j_gene: TRBJ2-1; v_gene: TRBV30; abundance: -; len: 17; CDR3aa: CACPTGGSAGVGYEQFF; CDR3nt: TGTGCCTGCCCGACAGGGGGATCGGCGGGAGTCGGCTATGAGCAGTTCTTC
d_gene: -; j_gene: TRBJ2-7; v_gene: TRBV9; abundance: -; len: 14; CDR3aa: CASSPNGGTHEQYF; CDR3nt: TGTGCCAGCAGCCCCAACGGGGGTACCCACGAGCAGTACTTC
d_gene: -; j_gene: TRBJ2-7; v_gene: TRBV7-9; abundance: -; len: 17; CDR3aa: CASSPPGAGVSYYEQYF; CDR3nt: TGTGCCAGCAGCCCCCCAGGGGCAGGGGTTTCTTACTACGAGCAGTACTTC
d_gene: -; j_gene: TRBJ1-1; v_gene: TRBV6-1; abundance: -; len: 11; CDR3aa: CASSMGTEAFF; CDR3nt: TGTGCCAGCAGTATGGGGACAGAAGCTTTCTTT
d_gene: -; j_gene: TRBJ1-1; v_gene: TRBV7-2; abundance: -; len: 14; CDR3aa: CASSFGGLGTEAFF; CDR3nt: TGTGCCAGCAGCTTCGGGGGGCTTGGCACTGAAGCTTTCTTT
d_gene: -; j_gene: TRBJ2-5; v_gene: TRBV29-1; abundance: -; len: 13; CDR3aa: CSFGPRGGGTQYF; CDR3nt: TGCAGCTTTGGCCCCCGGGGAGGCGGCACCCAGTACTTC
d_gene: TRBD1; j_gene: TRBJ1-3; v_gene: TRBV28; abundance: -; len: 16; CDR3aa: CASGVGGSGTGNTIYF; CDR3nt: TGTGCCAGCGGAGTAGGGGGCTCGGGAACTGGAAACACCATATATTTT
d_gene: -; j_gene: TRBJ2-5; v_gene: TRBV6-4; abundance: -; len: 14; CDR3aa: CASSVRPGVETQYF; CDR3nt: TGTGCCAGCAGTGTGCGCCCAGGTGTAGAGACCCAGTACTTC
d_gene: -; j_gene: TRBJ2-3; v_gene: TRBV7-2; abundance: -; len: 16; CDR3aa: CASSPPFGRAGDTQYF; CDR3nt: TGTGCCAGCAGCCCCCCTTTCGGGCGGGCGGGAGATACGCAGTATTTT
d_gene: TRBD2; j_gene: TRBJ2-2; v_gene: TRBV11-3; abundance: once; len: 15; CDR3aa: CASSPEAGGAGELFF; CDR3nt: TGTGCCAGCAGCCCGGAAGCGGGAGGGGCCGGGGAGCTGTTTTTT
d_gene: TRBD2; j_gene: TRBJ2-3; v_gene: TRBV19; abundance: few; len: 16; CDR3aa: CASRSPELAGGYTQYF; CDR3nt: TGTGCCAGTAGGAGCCCGGAACTAGCGGGAGGTTATACGCAGTATTTT
d_gene: TRBD1; j_gene: TRBJ1-1; v_gene: TRBV18; abundance: -; len: 14; CDR3aa: CASSPTGTASEAFF; CDR3nt: TGTGCCAGCTCACCCACCGGGACAGCCAGTGAAGCTTTCTTT
d_gene: -; j_gene: TRBJ2-1; v_gene: TRBV9; abundance: -; len: 14; CDR3aa: CASSVENAGNEQFF; CDR3nt: TGTGCCAGCAGCGTAGAGAATGCGGGCAATGAGCAGTTCTTC
d_gene: TRBD1; j_gene: TRBJ1-5; v_gene: TRBV4-1; abundance: -; len: 17; CDR3aa: CASSQGPNRGSNQPQHF; CDR3nt: TGCGCCAGCAGCCAGGGACCCAACAGGGGGAGCAATCAGCCCCAGCATTTT
d_gene: -; j_gene: TRBJ1-5; v_gene: TRBV2; abundance: -; len: 14; CDR3aa: CASTPNRGNQPQHF; CDR3nt: TGTGCCAGCACCCCCAACAGGGGCAATCAGCCCCAGCATTTT
d_gene: -; j_gene: TRBJ1-2; v_gene: TRBV28; abundance: few; len: 14; CDR3aa: CASSLPPGDHGYTF; CDR3nt: TGTGCCAGCAGTTTACCGCCAGGGGACCATGGCTACACCTTC
d_gene: TRBD1; j_gene: TRBJ2-3; v_gene: TRBV27; abundance: -; len: 18; CDR3aa: CASSLGQGMGLHTDTQYF; CDR3nt: TGTGCCAGCAGTTTGGGACAGGGTATGGGGTTGCACACAGATACGCAGTATTTT
d_gene: TRBD1; j_gene: TRBJ2-7; v_gene: TRBV11-3; abundance: -; len: 13; CDR3aa: CASSPDRGQEQYF; CDR3nt: TGTGCCAGCAGCCCCGACAGGGGGCAAGAGCAGTACTTC
d_gene: -; j_gene: TRBJ1-1; v_gene: TRBV29-1; abundance: -; len: 11; CDR3aa: CSVNRATEAFF; CDR3nt: TGCAGCGTGAACAGGGCCACTGAAGCTTTCTTT
d_gene: TRBD1; j_gene: TRBJ2-2; v_gene: TRBV6-5; abundance: -; len: 14; CDR3aa: CASSRTGSAGELFF; CDR3nt: TGTGCCAGCAGCCGGACAGGGAGCGCCGGGGAGCTGTTTTTT
d_gene: TRBD1; j_gene: TRBJ1-1; v_gene: TRBV2; abundance: -; len: 13; CDR3aa: CASGGDRGTEAFF; CDR3nt: TGTGCCAGCGGGGGGGACAGGGGCACTGAAGCTTTCTTT
d_gene: -; j_gene: TRBJ2-7; v_gene: TRBV2; abundance: -; len: 12; CDR3aa: CASSAQSHEQYF; CDR3nt: TGTGCCAGCAGTGCACAGAGCCACGAGCAGTACTTC
d_gene: -; j_gene: TRBJ2-3; v_gene: TRBV12-5; abundance: -; len: 15; CDR3aa: CASGLGQEPTDTQYF; CDR3nt: TGTGCTAGTGGTTTGGGACAGGAGCCCACAGATACGCAGTATTTT
d_gene: -; j_gene: TRBJ2-1; v_gene: TRBV6-5; abundance: -; len: 16; CDR3aa: CASSYSKGIAWSEQFF; CDR3nt: TGTGCCAGCAGTTACTCGAAGGGGATCGCATGGAGTGAGCAGTTCTTC
d_gene: -; j_gene: TRBJ2-7; v_gene: TRBV29-1; abundance: once; len: 12; CDR3aa: CSVQLGTYEQYF; CDR3nt: TGCAGCGTGCAGCTAGGCACCTACGAGCAGTACTTC
d_gene: TRBD1; j_gene: TRBJ1-4; v_gene: TRBV6-5; abundance: -; len: 14; CDR3aa: CASSHRGANEKLFF; CDR3nt: TGTGCCAGCAGCCACAGGGGTGCTAATGAAAAACTGTTTTTT
d_gene: TRBD1; j_gene: TRBJ2-3; v_gene: TRBV7-6; abundance: -; len: 14; CDR3aa: CASSLGTGADTQYF; CDR3nt: TGTGCCAGCAGCTTAGGGACAGGGGCAGATACGCAGTATTTT